The 22 T cell receptor beta chains in this list originate from one sample, sequenced in a study of blood T cell repertoires in COVID-19. Produced via immunoSEQ multiplex PCR; TCRdb's table is partial and in-frame only. The sample comprises roughly 26,000 clones, approximately 66% of which are singletons, and 7.3% rests with the top ten. The sample comprised peripheral blood. Receptor source: a man in his fifties or sixties with active or convalescent COVID-19.

This clone was seen only a few times. The chain couples TRBV11-1 to TRBJ2-5; TRBD1 aligns across 10 bases. Germline V lookup: CDR1 SGHAT, CDR2 FQDESV (reference sequence). Germline trimming cut 5 bases from V and 4 bases from J; bases unmatched to any gene: 10. The CDR3 spans 16 residues. The CDR3 coding sequence is TGTGCCAGCAGCGCCTTAGGGACAGGGGAATTAGAGACCCAGTACTTC. The encoded protein is CASSALGTGELETQYF.

V is TRBV27 and J is TRBJ2-7, with 8 positions matching TRBD1. CDR3 size: 14 residues. The ends lost 6 bases at V and 6 bases at J; junction bases unmatched: 10. Germline CDR1 and CDR2: MNHEY and SMNVEV (reference sequence). The CDR3 is CASSRDRRAPEQYF. The CDR3 DNA is TGTGCCAGCAGCCGGGACAGGCGCGCCCCCGAGCAGTACTTC.

Comment on this clone: The germline gene is not matched at one end of the junction; a read error may be the cause. Different DNA sequences within this sample yield the same CDR3. The genes are TRBV3-1 (or the pseudogene TRBV3-2) and TRBJ1-1, with TRBD1 matching over 11 bases. The CDR3 has 16 residues. Germline V gene lookup returns CDR1 LGHDT and CDR2 YNNKEL (reference sequence). CDR3 coding DNA: TGTGCCAGCAGCCTGCAGAGGACAGGGGGCAACACTGAGGCTTTCTTT. Translated: CASSLQRTGGNTEAFF.

The chain recombines TRBV6-5 with TRBJ1-1, with 7 bases fitting TRBD1. Germline CDR1 is MNHEY and CDR2 is SVGAGI. The CDR3 has 16 amino acids. The J segment lost 0 bases and the V segment lost 4 bases, leaving 8 bases of the junction unmatched. The CDR3 spells CASSSPRDSMNTEAFF. CDR3 nucleotides: TGTGCCAGCAGTTCCCCTAGGGACAGCATGAACACTGAAGCTTTCTTT.

The V and J genes are TRBV5-1 and TRBJ2-3, with TRBD2 identical over 11 bases. The germline gives CDR1 SGHRS, CDR2 YFSETQ. Trimming took 9 bases from V and 6 from J; bases not matched to a gene: 9. The CDR3 has 14 amino acids. CDR3 loop: CATGAASGGDTQYF. The CDR3 DNA reads as TGCGCCACCGGGGCGGCTAGCGGGGGGGATACGCAGTATTTT.

The rearrangement joins TRBV3-1 (or the pseudogene TRBV3-2) to TRBJ1-4; D remains unclear. The CDR3 has 14 amino acids. V lost 4 bases to trimming and J lost 8 bases, with 14 bases between them. Germline loops: CDR1 LGHDT, CDR2 YNNKEL (reference sequence). The chain's CDR3 is CASSLRAGGEKLFF. The CDR3 DNA reads TGTGCCAGCAGCCTGAGGGCCGGTGGGGAAAAACTGTTTTTT.

This chain connects TRBV2 to TRBJ2-1; 9 nucleotides agree with TRBD1. In germline, CDR1 is SNHLY, CDR2 FYNNEI. CDR3 length: 15 amino acids. V lost 3 bases, J lost 6 bases, and 6 bases stayed unmatched. The DNA of the CDR3 is TGTGCCAGCAGTGACATGGACAGGGGATCCAATGAGCAGTTCTTC. It codes for CASSDMDRGSNEQFF.

This chain connects TRBV2 to TRBJ2-7; 7 bases fit TRBD1. CDR1 is SNHLY and CDR2 is FYNNEI in the germline V gene. V lost 6 bases to trimming and J lost 4 bases; unmatched junction nucleotides: 6. The CDR3 consists of 13 residues. This CDR3 reads CASSPGTVYEQYF. In nucleotides, the CDR3 is TGTGCCAGCAGCCCAGGGACAGTGTACGAGCAGTACTTC.

This clone was counted between two and nine times. The chain is built from TRBV7-9 and TRBJ1-5, with a weak D call TRBD1 (5 bases). Germline loops: CDR1 SEHNR, CDR2 FQNEAQ (reference sequence). This CDR3 is 15 amino acids long. The V gene lost 5 bases and the J gene lost 2 bases, with 13 bases spanning the gap. CDR3 sequence reads: CASSPQGERNQPQHF. The CDR3 DNA reads as TGTGCCAGCAGCCCCCAGGGTGAGCGCAATCAGCCCCAGCATTTT.

This clone was detected only a few times. The V and J genes are TRBV4-1 and TRBJ2-2, with 16 bases fitting TRBD2. V was clipped by 2 bases and J by 3 bases; unmatched bases: 6. Germline CDR1 and CDR2: MGHRA and YSYEKL. The CDR3 has 19 amino acids. The CDR3 spells CASSQFLGLAGGHTGELFF. Here the CDR3 DNA reads TGCGCCAGCAGCCAATTCCTGGGACTAGCGGGAGGGCACACCGGGGAGCTGTTTTTT.

Only one count was recorded for this clone. The chain carries TRBV15 and TRBJ2-3; TRBD2 matches at 12 bases. This CDR3 spans 21 amino acids. Germline V gives CDR1 LNHNV, CDR2 YYDKDF (reference sequence). V shed 3 bases and J 0 bases; nucleotides not matched to a gene: 16. The CDR3 DNA reads TGTGCCACCAGCAGTAAACCTGGACTAGCGGGAACCCTACCTAGCACAGATACGCAGTATTTT. It yields the protein CATSSKPGLAGTLPSTDTQYF.

The V gene is TRBV2, the J gene TRBJ2-3, with D possibly TRBD2 on 8 matching bases. This CDR3 contains 14 residues. The V gene's germline CDR1 is SNHLY and CDR2 FYNNEI. The V and J ends lost 11 bases and 4 bases respectively, with 19 bases between them. In nucleotides, the CDR3 is TGTGCCCAGAGGGGGCGGGAGGCCCCAGATACGCAGTATTTT. Its protein product is CAQRGREAPDTQYF. The whole variable domain, remainder taken from reference TRBV2 and TRBJ2-3, is EPEVTQTPSHQVTQMGQEVILRCVPISNHLYFYWYRQILGQKVEFLVSFYNNEISEKSEIFDDQFSVERPDGSNFTLKIRSTKLEDSAMYFCAQRGREAPDTQYFGPGTRLTVL.

This chain connects TRBV21-1 to TRBJ2-6; the table assigns TRBD1, which was not confirmed against the DNA. TRBV21-1 is annotated as a pseudogene. The CDR3 has 16 residues. The CDR3 is CASSKVRGSGANVLTF. The CDR3 bases are TGTGCCAGCAGCAAAGTTAGGGGCTCTGGGGCCAACGTCCTGACTTTC.

The chain joins TRBV11-2 to TRBJ2-7; weak D call: TRBD1 (6 bases). CDR1 SGHAT and CDR2 FQNNGV come from the germline V gene. The CDR3 spans 13 residues. V lost 1 base and J lost 6, with 10 bases in between. The CDR3 here is CASSLVEGGEQYF. Written as DNA, the CDR3 is TGTGCCAGCAGCTTAGTGGAAGGGGGCGAGCAGTACTTC.

The V call is TRBV5-4, the J call TRBJ2-7; tentatively, D is TRBD1 (6 bases). The germline gives CDR1 SGHNT, CDR2 YYREEE (reference sequence). V lost 3 bases to trimming and J lost 3 bases, with 10 bases between them. The CDR3 sequence is 13 residues long. The CDR3 nucleotides read TGTGCCAGCAGCTCCGGGACATTCTACGAGCAGTACTTC. Translating gives CASSSGTFYEQYF.

The chain combines TRBV6-1 with TRBJ2-7, with D perhaps matching TRBD2 (5 bases). There are 22 residues in the CDR3. The V and J ends lost 0 bases and 3 bases respectively, with 33 bases between them. CDR1 MNHNS and CDR2 SASEGT come from the germline V gene. The DNA for the CDR3 is TGTGCCAGCAGTGAAGCGTTTCGGACTTTCGGACGTCGGGTACCGATAAGCTACGAGCAGTACTTC. Translated, it gives CASSEAFRTFGRRVPISYEQYF.

The chain links TRBV12-3 or TRBV12-4 to TRBJ2-1; D not resolved. The CDR3 runs to 11 residues. V gave up 6 bases and J gave up 7 bases, with 7 bases separating them. The DNA of the CDR3 is TGTGCCAGCAGGCTAAGAAATGAGCAGTTCTTC. This translates into CASRLRNEQFF.

This chain uses TRBV5-1 with TRBJ1-1; maybe TRBD1 (6 bases). The CDR3 covers 15 residues. Germline CDR1 reads SGHRS; CDR2 reads YFSETQ. V was cut by 4 bases and J by 3 bases, with 16 bases left in between. The CDR3 DNA reads as TGCGCCAGCAGCCGGGACATGACAGGAGACACTGAAGCTTTCTTT. This gives the protein CASSRDMTGDTEAFF.

This rearrangement joins TRBV9 to TRBJ2-5, with 7 bases matching TRBD1. CDR1 is SGDLS, CDR2 YYNGEE, per germline. Trimming cost V 1 base and J 3 bases; bases outside gene matches: 6. The CDR3 runs 15 residues. The CDR3 DNA sequence: TGTGCCAGCAGCGTATCGCCGACAGGGAAAGAGACCCAGTACTTC. Translation gives CASSVSPTGKETQYF.

This clone was seen a few times. The chain recombines TRBV6-5 with TRBJ1-6, with D perhaps matching TRBD1 (6 bases). The germline V gene has CDR1 MNHEY and CDR2 SVGAGI. V shed 7 bases and J shed 4 bases, with 14 bases lying between them. This CDR3 contains 15 residues. CDR3 sequence (DNA): TGTGCCAGCAACAGGGCAGGGAGTTATAATTCACCCCTCCACTTT. Its translation: CASNRAGSYNSPLHF.

The CDR3 is CASSMLERNTEAFF. CDR3 DNA sequence: TGTGCCAGTAGTATGCTGGAGCGGAACACTGAAGCTTTCTTT. The V call is TRBV19, the J call TRBJ1-1; D gene ambiguous. Trimming cost V 3 bases and J 1 base, with 9 bases left between them. Germline V gene lookup returns CDR1 LNHDA and CDR2 SQIVND (reference sequence). This CDR3 spans 14 amino acids.

This chain joins TRBV15 and TRBJ2-7; TRBD2 aligns across 10 bases. Germline CDR1 reads LNHNV; CDR2 reads YYDKDF (reference sequence). The CDR3 extends over 18 amino acids. The V segment lost 0 bases and the J segment 2 bases; nucleotides outside the gene matches: 10. CDR3 nucleotides: TGTGCCACCAGCAGAGATCTAACTAGCGGGGCCCCGCCCTACGAGCAGTACTTC. Translation: CATSRDLTSGAPPYEQYF.